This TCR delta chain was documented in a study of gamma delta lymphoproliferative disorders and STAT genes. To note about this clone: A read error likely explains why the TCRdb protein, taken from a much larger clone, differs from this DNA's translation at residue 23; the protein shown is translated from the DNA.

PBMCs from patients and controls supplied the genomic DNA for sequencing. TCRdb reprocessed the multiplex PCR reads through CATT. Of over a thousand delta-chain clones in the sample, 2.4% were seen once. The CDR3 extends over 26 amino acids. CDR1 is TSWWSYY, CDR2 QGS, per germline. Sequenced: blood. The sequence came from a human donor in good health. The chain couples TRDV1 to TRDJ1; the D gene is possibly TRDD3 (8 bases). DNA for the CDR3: TGTGCTCTTGGGGAACCTCCTTTCCTACAGCTTCCTTTCTGGGGATACTGGACAAAGTACACCGATGAACTCATCTTT. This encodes CALGEPPFLQLPFWGYWTKYTDELIF.